A single T cell receptor beta chain is shown here with its context. The antigen remains undetermined. This record belongs to a study of cytomegalovirus exposure and HLA in healthy donors. The overall study: Findings of an earlier analysis included roughly 120 million unique TCR beta sequences from about 180 million T cells. Study-level results: Later genetic work tied a missense DCLRE1C variant to beta-chain V and J trimming. Data from an earlier analysis indicated that most TCR beta V segments were productive either about 87% or about 30% of the time.

The CDR3 runs 15 residues. V shed 2 bases and J 1 base; nucleotides not matched to a gene: 3. CDR1 is LNHDA, CDR2 SQIVND, per germline (reference sequence). In the PCR, 60 Vbeta and 13 Jbeta primers were used. This table comes from immunoSEQ multiplex PCR, and its TCRdb copy is limited to in-frame clones, with some not included. The table records fewer than 110,000 clones, approximately 72% of them present only once. The source material was PBMCs. The J gene is TRBJ2-3, the V gene TRBV19; 7 nucleotides match TRBD2. The TCR sequence derives from a woman between 35 and 50 years old in good health and CMV-seronegative. The CDR3 sequence is CASSITLAGTDTQYF. The DNA of the CDR3 is TGTGCCAGTAGTATAACCCTAGCGGGCACAGATACGCAGTATTTT.